Listed below are T cell receptor beta chains from one sample, sequenced in a study of T cells in Graves' hyperthyroidism and ophthalmopathy. TCRdb fed the multiplex PCR reads into MiXCR, producing one record per CDR3 protein. The sample lists some 210,000 distinct CDR3 sequences, about a sixth occurring once. Sequenced sample: blood. The receptor source for this set is a man aged 50 to 60 with Graves' hyperthyroidism. The CDR3 runs from the conserved cysteine through the conserved F or W. A D gene is named only where the DNA matches it firmly. Some rows have no size entry. The others give once, few or many, or a class for an expanded clone.

cdr3_aa: CASSTAQWNREDKNIQYF; cdr3_nt: TGTGCCAGCAGCACAGCCCAGTGGAATCGTGAAGACAAAAACATTCAGTACTTC; j_call: TRBJ2-4; d_call: -; v_call: TRBV11-1; clone_size: -
cdr3_aa: CASSLDRGMGNTQYF; cdr3_nt: TGCGCCAGCAGCTTGGACAGGGGCATGGGGAATACGCAGTATTTT; j_call: TRBJ2-3; d_call: TRBD1; v_call: TRBV5-1; clone_size: -
cdr3_aa: CASRASSVNSYEQYF; cdr3_nt: TGTGCCAGCAGAGCCTCTAGCGTAAACTCCTACGAGCAGTACTTC; j_call: TRBJ2-7; d_call: -; v_call: TRBV6-2/TRBV6-3; clone_size: many
cdr3_aa: CASSTGAGLGQGEPQHF; cdr3_nt: TGTGCCAGTAGTACAGGGGCAGGGTTGGGTCAAGGTGAGCCCCAGCATTTT; j_call: TRBJ1-5; d_call: -; v_call: TRBV19; clone_size: -
cdr3_aa: CASSWGSGSRNNEQFF; cdr3_nt: TGTGCCAGCAGTTGGGGTAGCGGGAGCAGAAACAATGAGCAGTTCTTC; j_call: TRBJ2-1; d_call: TRBD2; v_call: TRBV28; clone_size: many
cdr3_aa: CASSLGQNPANEQFF; cdr3_nt: TGTGCCAGCAGCTTAGGCCAGAACCCGGCCAATGAGCAGTTCTTC; j_call: TRBJ2-1; d_call: -; v_call: TRBV7-9; clone_size: many
cdr3_aa: CASSLYEIQETQYF; cdr3_nt: TGTGCCAGCAGCTTATATGAGATCCAAGAGACCCAGTACTTC; j_call: TRBJ2-5; d_call: -; v_call: TRBV7-2; clone_size: once
cdr3_aa: CASRRGQTQYF; cdr3_nt: TGTGCCAGCAGACGGGGACAGACGCAGTATTTT; j_call: TRBJ2-3; d_call: TRBD1; v_call: TRBV28; clone_size: many
cdr3_aa: CASTYSTDTQYF; cdr3_nt: TGTGCCAGCACGTATAGCACAGATACGCAGTATTTT; j_call: TRBJ2-3; d_call: -; v_call: TRBV2; clone_size: -
cdr3_aa: CASSSLTPRETQYF; cdr3_nt: TGTGCCAGCAGTTCCCTAACACCAAGGGAGACCCAGTACTTC; j_call: TRBJ2-5; d_call: -; v_call: TRBV6-1; clone_size: many
cdr3_aa: CSVGGIGPYEQYF; cdr3_nt: TGCAGCGTTGGGGGCATCGGACCCTACGAGCAGTACTTC; j_call: TRBJ2-7; d_call: -; v_call: TRBV29-1; clone_size: few
cdr3_aa: CASSLDGQGSKAEYF; cdr3_nt: TGCGCCAGCAGCTTGGATGGACAGGGTAGTAAAGCCGAGTATTTT; j_call: TRBJ2-3; d_call: TRBD1; v_call: TRBV5-1; clone_size: few
cdr3_aa: CASSLVGRITNLNEQFF; cdr3_nt: TGTGCCAGCAGCTTGGTCGGGCGTATCACAAATTTAAATGAGCAGTTCTTC; j_call: TRBJ2-1; d_call: -; v_call: TRBV5-5; clone_size: few
cdr3_aa: CASSGAGGAYEQYF; cdr3_nt: TGTGCCAGCAGCGGGGCTGGGGGCGCCTACGAGCAGTACTTC; j_call: TRBJ2-7; d_call: -; v_call: TRBV28; clone_size: -
cdr3_aa: CASSLGGDWVETQYF; cdr3_nt: TGTGCCAGCAGCTTAGGGGGTGATTGGGTAGAGACCCAGTACTTC; j_call: TRBJ2-5; d_call: -; v_call: TRBV28; clone_size: many
cdr3_aa: CASNRLASTGTQYF; cdr3_nt: TGCGCCAGCAACCGACTGGCGAGCACAGGTACGCAGTATTTT; j_call: TRBJ2-3; d_call: -; v_call: TRBV5-1; clone_size: -
cdr3_aa: CSAETSGSYEQYF; cdr3_nt: TGCAGTGCCGAAACTAGCGGCTCCTACGAGCAGTACTTC; j_call: TRBJ2-7; d_call: TRBD2; v_call: TRBV20-1; clone_size: -
cdr3_aa: CASRVQVTDTQYF; cdr3_nt: TGTGCCAGCAGGGTGCAGGTAACAGATACGCAGTATTTT; j_call: TRBJ2-3; d_call: -; v_call: TRBV12-3/TRBV12-4; clone_size: many
cdr3_aa: CASSQEDRETEAFF; cdr3_nt: TGCGCCAGCAGCCAAGAAGACAGGGAGACTGAAGCTTTCTTT; j_call: TRBJ1-1; d_call: TRBD1; v_call: TRBV4-3; clone_size: few
cdr3_aa: CASSPPRTGELFF; cdr3_nt: TGTGCCAGCTCACCACCCCGCACCGGGGAGCTGTTTTTT; j_call: TRBJ2-2; d_call: -; v_call: TRBV18; clone_size: many
cdr3_aa: CSARDQTSEPNTQYF; cdr3_nt: TGCAGTGCTAGAGATCAGACTAGCGAGCCTAATACGCAGTATTTT; j_call: TRBJ2-3; d_call: TRBD2; v_call: TRBV20-1; clone_size: many
cdr3_aa: CASSLVGSGTLDTQYF; cdr3_nt: TGCGCCAGCAGCTTGGTCGGTAGCGGGACATTAGATACGCAGTATTTT; j_call: TRBJ2-3; d_call: TRBD2; v_call: TRBV5-1; clone_size: -
cdr3_aa: CASSTDRGQETQYF; cdr3_nt: TGTGCCAGCAGTACAGACAGGGGCCAAGAGACCCAGTACTTC; j_call: TRBJ2-5; d_call: TRBD1; v_call: TRBV12-3/TRBV12-4; clone_size: many
cdr3_aa: CASSDTGPGANVLTF; cdr3_nt: TGCGCCAGCAGTGATACCGGGCCCGGGGCCAACGTCCTGACTTTC; j_call: TRBJ2-6; d_call: -; v_call: TRBV10-2; clone_size: -
cdr3_aa: CASSAHKSRLPGELFF; cdr3_nt: TGTGCCAGCAGCGCTCATAAGTCACGGCTACCCGGGGAGCTGTTTTTT; j_call: TRBJ2-2; d_call: -; v_call: TRBV7-9; clone_size: -
cdr3_aa: CASSQMDRGQYF; cdr3_nt: TGTGCCAGCAGCCAAATGGACAGGGGGCAGTACTTC; j_call: TRBJ2-7; d_call: TRBD1; v_call: TRBV12-3/TRBV12-4; clone_size: many
cdr3_aa: CASSFRTMDQYF; cdr3_nt: TGTGCCAGCAGTTTTCGGACAATGGACCAGTACTTC; j_call: TRBJ2-5; d_call: -; v_call: TRBV28; clone_size: many
cdr3_aa: CASSPTSSSFSGNTIYF; cdr3_nt: TGTGCCAGCTCACCAACGTCCTCCTCCTTCTCTGGAAACACCATATATTTT; j_call: TRBJ1-3; d_call: -; v_call: TRBV18; clone_size: many
cdr3_aa: CASSEVGGSNQPQHF; cdr3_nt: TGTGCCAGCAGTGAAGTGGGCGGTAGCAATCAGCCCCAGCATTTT; j_call: TRBJ1-5; d_call: -; v_call: TRBV6-1; clone_size: many
cdr3_aa: CAFPPSGMNTGELFF; cdr3_nt: TGTGCCTTTCCCCCCAGCGGGATGAACACCGGGGAGCTGTTTTTT; j_call: TRBJ2-2; d_call: TRBD2; v_call: TRBV30; clone_size: -
cdr3_aa: CSAGGWRGYNEQFF; cdr3_nt: TGCAGTGCCGGGGGCTGGCGGGGTTACAATGAGCAGTTCTTC; j_call: TRBJ2-1; d_call: -; v_call: TRBV20-1; clone_size: -
cdr3_aa: CASSGTSGNSPLHF; cdr3_nt: TGTGCCAGCAGTGGAACAAGTGGTAATTCACCCCTCCACTTT; j_call: TRBJ1-6; d_call: -; v_call: TRBV2; clone_size: many
cdr3_aa: CASSNGGNQPQHF; cdr3_nt: TGTGCCAGCAGTAACGGGGGAAATCAGCCCCAGCATTTT; j_call: TRBJ1-5; d_call: -; v_call: TRBV2; clone_size: -